The sequence of this TCR beta chain was determined in a study of T cell changes during pregnancy in multiple sclerosis. Method: immunoSEQ multiplex PCR; TCRdb's copy keeps in-frame clones and lacks some. The profile covers roughly 60,000 clones, with around 93% appearing a single time and 0.6% to 0.9% taken by the ten largest. This CDR3 comprises 16 residues. In germline, CDR1 is SGHTA, CDR2 FQGNSA. Germline trimming cut 3 bases from V and 4 bases from J; bases unmatched to any gene: 8. The TCR sequence derives from a female donor with multiple sclerosis, enrolled in a pregnancy study. The chain recombines TRBV7-2 with TRBJ2-5, with 10 bases matching TRBD2. The material was CD4+ T cells from peripheral blood mononuclear cells, obtained in the first trimester of pregnancy. The CDR3 loop is CASSFERGGLGETQYF. The CDR3 nucleotides read TGTGCCAGCAGCTTCGAGCGGGGGGGCCTCGGAGAGACCCAGTACTTC.